These 2 T cell receptor beta chains were sequenced from one sample in a study of shared clonotypes between healthy human individuals. The data were produced by immunoSEQ multiplex PCR, yet TCRdb's version contains in-frame clones alone and is incomplete. Of some 2.1 million clones listed, approximately 92% are singletons. CD45RO negativity and positive selection for CCR7 defined naive CD8 cells, a population that excluded terminally differentiated effector memory CD45RA+ cells. The sequenced sample was naive CD8+ T cells from PBMCs. The receptor set was obtained from a young man in good health. Some clones in this sample may be carry-over from other donors' samples.

The rearrangement uses TRBV11-2 and TRBJ2-5, with 10 bases that match TRBD1. The germline gives CDR1 SGHAT, CDR2 FQNNGV. The CDR3 covers 14 residues. The trim removed 5 bases at V and 6 bases at J, leaving 6 bases unmatched. DNA for the CDR3: TGTGCCAGCAGCCTCGACAGGGGGCGAAAGACCCAGTACTTC. Its translation: CASSLDRGRKTQYF.

V is TRBV4-1 and J is TRBJ2-1; possible D gene TRBD2, 6 bases. Trimming took off 6 bases at V and 5 bases at J, with 14 bases between the two ends. The CDR3 runs 14 residues. CDR1 MGHRA and CDR2 YSYEKL come from the germline V gene. CDR3 sequence reads: CASSEWREDNEQFF. CDR3 in DNA: TGCGCCAGCAGTGAGTGGAGGGAAGACAATGAGCAGTTCTTC.